This T cell receptor (beta chain) derives from a study of blood T cell repertoires in COVID-19. Study in general: The study drew acute and convalescent COVID-19 samples from the United States, Italy and Spain.

Authors' methods: Nucleated cell counts were estimated from reference gene primer amplification. Sequenced by immunoSEQ multiplex PCR; TCRdb stores in-frame clones only, minus some. V and J calls and clone size follow that table, whereas D and trimming were derived from the DNA. Of fewer than 400,000 clones listed, about 87% are singletons. The V end was cut by 2 bases, the J end by 0 bases, with 7 bases between. CDR3 length: 15 amino acids. Per germline, CDR1 SEHNR and CDR2 FQNEAQ (reference sequence). Membership in each cohort depended on participant-reported clinical history. This clonotype was sampled from a man younger than 45 who had recovered from COVID-19. The sequencing sample was made of PBMCs or T cells enriched from blood (not recorded which). The chain has TRBV7-9 and TRBJ1-4, with unresolved D. Here the CDR3 DNA reads TGTGCCAGCAGCTTACACAGCACAACTAATGAAAAACTGTTTTTT. It codes for CASSLHSTTNEKLFF.